The source of this T cell receptor beta chain is a study of blood T cell repertoires in COVID-19. The CDR3 length is 21 residues. In germline, CDR1 is LNHNV, CDR2 YYDKDF (reference sequence). Trimming pared 0 bases from V and 4 bases from J, leaving 31 bases between. Original processing methods: Amplification of reference gene primers was used by the study to estimate nucleated cell counts. Using immunoSEQ multiplex PCR, the repertoire was profiled, and TCRdb retains in-frame clones only, with some absent. The DNA gave D and trimming, while V, J and clone size come from that table. The sample includes approximately 300,000 clones, roughly 90% of them seen just once. Participants were aged roughly 18 to 89 years, lived in 20 to 25 US areas, and enrolled virtually. Assignments of participants to cohorts depended upon their own reported clinical history. This clone showed up just once.

Sequencing was performed on PBMCs or T cells enriched from blood (not recorded which). The sequence was obtained from a man between 60 and 75 years old who had recovered from COVID-19. The rearrangement links TRBV15 to TRBJ2-7; D might be TRBD1 (6 bases). CDR3 protein: CATSREGPAAGALTRGYEQYF. The CDR3 DNA follows: TGTGCCACCAGCAGAGAGGGGCCCGCGGCAGGGGCACTCACACGTGGGTACGAGCAGTACTTC.